This passage covers 27 T cell receptor beta chains from one sample sequenced in a study of cytomegalovirus exposure and HLA in healthy donors. The table came from immunoSEQ multiplex PCR; TCRdb's copy has only in-frame clones and leaves some out. Altogether 100,000 to 150,000 clones are present, about 91% being singletons, with the ten largest covering around 1.3%. The sequencing input was PBMCs. These receptors came from a woman between 18 and 29 years old in good health and CMV-seronegative.

The J gene is TRBJ2-7, the V gene TRBV9; D unresolved. There are 12 residues in the CDR3. CDR1 and CDR2 (germline): SGDLS, YYNGEE. Trimming removed 0 bases at V and 3 bases at J, with 4 bases between. CDR3 sequence reads: CASSVDGYEQYF. Here the CDR3 DNA reads TGTGCCAGCAGCGTAGACGGCTACGAGCAGTACTTC.

The chain employs TRBV11-2 and TRBJ1-2, with D perhaps TRBD1 (6 bases). This CDR3 is built from 15 residues. Germline CDR1 SGHAT, CDR2 FQNNGV. V lost 3 bases, J lost 3 bases, and 14 bases lay in between. The CDR3 is CASSFEAGADYGYTF. The CDR3 DNA reads TGTGCCAGCAGCTTCGAGGCAGGGGCGGACTATGGCTACACCTTC.

V is TRBV6-1 and J is TRBJ2-3, with a weak D call TRBD2 (6 bases). Trimming stripped 7 bases from V and 4 bases from J, with 12 bases between. The germline gives CDR1 MNHNS, CDR2 SASEGT. CDR3 length: 13 residues. The CDR3 protein is CASTQRRADTQYF. The CDR3 DNA follows: TGTGCCAGCACCCAACGGAGGGCAGATACGCAGTATTTT.

This sequence joins TRBV12-5 and TRBJ1-1; D is uncertain. The CDR3 is 13 residues long. In germline, CDR1 is LGHNT, CDR2 FRNRAP. V dropped 6 bases and J dropped 3 bases, with 11 bases sitting between them. The CDR3 DNA sequence: TGTGCTAGTGGCCCCCCTGAGTACACTGAAGCTTTCTTT. Translating it yields CASGPPEYTEAFF.

The chain has TRBV5-6 and TRBJ2-1; TRBD1 aligns across 10 bases. CDR1 and CDR2 (germline): SGHDT, YYEEEE. This CDR3 has 16 residues. After removal of 3 bases from V and 2 bases from J, the junction contained 5 bases not matched to a gene. CDR3 DNA sequence: TGTGCCAGCAGCTCCACCGGGACAGGGGCCTACAATGAGCAGTTCTTC. Its translation is CASSSTGTGAYNEQFF. Looking up the rest from reference TRBV5-6 and TRBJ2-1 gives the full variable domain: DAGVTQSPTHLIKTRGQQVTLRCSPKSGHDTVSWYQQALGQGPQFIFQYYEEEERQRGNFPDRFSGHQFPNYSSELNVNALLLGDSALYLCASSSTGTGAYNEQFFGPGTRLTVL.

This rearrangement joins TRBV6-1 to TRBJ1-2; D unclear. The CDR3 extends over 16 amino acids. V was clipped by 2 bases and J by 0 bases, with 13 bases between them. The germline V gene has CDR1 MNHNS and CDR2 SASEGT. The DNA of the CDR3 is TGTGCCAGCAGTGAATGGGTCGGCAGCGCTAACTATGGCTACACCTTC. It encodes CASSEWVGSANYGYTF.

The J gene is TRBJ1-2, the V gene TRBV7-9, with 7 bases identical to TRBD1. CDR1 and CDR2 from the germline V gene are SEHNR and FQNEAQ (reference sequence). The trim removed 4 bases at V and 8 bases at J, leaving 10 bases unmatched. This CDR3 is built from 14 residues. The CDR3 DNA follows: TGTGCCAGCAGCTCCTCGAGACAGGGAAACGGCTACACCTTC. Its translation is CASSSSRQGNGYTF.

The chain carries TRBV23-1 and TRBJ2-7, with 7 bases lining up with TRBD1. TRBV23-1 is given ORF status, its function remaining uncertain. The CDR3 consists of 11 residues. V shed 6 bases, J shed 8 bases, and the junction held 4 bases outside the gene matches. CDR3 nucleotides: TGCGCCAGCAGAGGACAGGTAAAGCAGTACTTC. This translates into CASRGQVKQYF.

The V call is TRBV5-1, the J call TRBJ2-3; 8 bases match TRBD2. The junction had 8 bases not matched to a gene; V was cut back by 3 bases and J by 2 bases. The CDR3 covers 16 residues. Germline lookup yields CDR1 SGHRS and CDR2 YFSETQ. The CDR3 here is CASSSGTSRSTDTQYF. The DNA for the CDR3 is TGCGCCAGCAGCTCAGGGACTAGTCGATCCACAGATACGCAGTATTTT.

V is TRBV6-5 and J is TRBJ1-4, with 7 bases identical to TRBD1. The CDR3 loop spans 14 amino acids. Germline CDR1 MNHEY, CDR2 SVGAGI. The V segment lost 4 bases and the J segment 4 bases; nucleotides outside the gene matches: 3. CDR3 coding DNA: TGTGCCAGCAGTTGGGGACAGAGTAATGAAAAACTGTTTTTT. Its protein product is CASSWGQSNEKLFF.

The chain uses TRBV19 and TRBJ1-4; D remains ambiguous. V shed 4 bases and J shed 8 bases, with 11 bases lying between them. The length of the CDR3 is 13 residues. Germline loops: CDR1 LNHDA, CDR2 SQIVND (reference sequence). This chain's CDR3 is CASSRRVREKLFF. Here the CDR3 DNA reads TGTGCCAGTAGTAGGAGGGTGAGGGAAAAACTGTTTTTT.

In its sample, this clone was seen once. This chain links TRBV5-1 with TRBJ1-2; TRBD1 matches 7 bases. The CDR3 extends over 14 amino acids. Trimming cost V 0 bases and J 4 bases; bases outside gene matches: 3. Germline-derived CDR1 and CDR2 are SGHRS and YFSETQ. CDR3 amino acids: CASSLGDRVYGYTF. CDR3 nucleotides: TGCGCCAGCAGCTTGGGCGACAGGGTCTATGGCTACACCTTC.

The V gene is TRBV6-6, the J gene TRBJ1-1; a possible D gene is TRBD1 (5 bases). The CDR3 sequence is 15 residues long. Deletions cut 2 bases from V and 1 base from J, with 11 bases between. The germline CDR1 and CDR2 sequences are MNHNY and SVGAGI (reference sequence). The CDR3 bases are TGTGCCAGCAGTTACGATACAGGATGGAACACTGAAGCTTTCTTT. Its protein product is CASSYDTGWNTEAFF.

This chain joins TRBV6-1 and TRBJ2-7; 9 bases line up with TRBD1. CDR1 is MNHNS and CDR2 is SASEGT in the germline V gene. CDR3 length equals 16 residues. The junction had 7 bases not matched to a gene; V was cut back by 2 bases and J by 2 bases. In DNA, the CDR3 is TGTGCCAGCAGTGAATTCGCGGACAGGGGACCCTACGAGCAGTACTTC. It encodes CASSEFADRGPYEQYF.

The chain has TRBV10-3 and TRBJ1-2; no clear D. This CDR3 is built from 13 residues. V was pared by 2 bases and J by 1 base, with 5 bases between. Germline assignment: CDR1 ENHRY and CDR2 SYGVKD. The chain's CDR3 is CAISETVNYGYTF. CDR3 in DNA: TGTGCCATCAGTGAGACAGTTAACTATGGCTACACCTTC.

This clone has just a few counts. V gene TRBV6-5 combines with J gene TRBJ2-1; TRBD2 might be the D (7 bases). The germline V and J ends were trimmed by 4 bases and 6 bases, with 10 bases remaining between them. This CDR3 region has 13 residues. The V gene's germline CDR1 is MNHEY and CDR2 SVGAGI. CDR3 sequence reads: CASSWGGGNEQFF. CDR3 sequence (DNA): TGTGCCAGCAGTTGGGGAGGGGGCAATGAGCAGTTCTTC.

A word on this clone: Other nucleotide sequences from this sample produce the same CDR3. The chain joins TRBV7-9 to TRBJ2-7; D call uncertain. This CDR3 has 14 amino acids. Per germline, CDR1 SEHNR and CDR2 FQNEAQ (reference sequence). The V gene lost 5 bases and the J gene lost 0 bases, with 11 bases spanning the gap. CDR3 nucleotides: TGTGCCAGCAGCCCGAGGTTGAGCTCCTACGAGCAGTACTTC. This encodes CASSPRLSSYEQYF.

The rearrangement links TRBV7-9 to TRBJ2-2; D perhaps matches TRBD2 (5 bases). The germline gives CDR1 SEHNR, CDR2 FQNEAQ (reference sequence). The CDR3 extends over 13 amino acids. V was trimmed by 11 bases and J by 6 bases, leaving 16 bases between them. Here the CDR3 DNA reads TGTGCCGGGAGCAGTCCCCATGCCGGGGAGCTGTTTTTT. Protein: CAGSSPHAGELFF. The variable domain in full, with the rest retrieved from reference TRBV7-9 and TRBJ2-2, is DTGVSQNPRHKITKRGQNVTFRCDPISEHNRLYWYRQTLGQGPEFLTYFQNEAQLEKSRLLSDRFSAERPKGSFSTLEIQRTEQGDSAMYLCAGSSPHAGELFFGEGSRLTVL.

The gene calls are TRBV5-1 and TRBJ2-3; 8 nucleotides align to TRBD1. Germline V gives CDR1 SGHRS, CDR2 YFSETQ. V was clipped by 4 bases and J by 6 bases; unmatched bases: 7. CDR3 length: 14 amino acids. CDR3 coding DNA: TGCGCCAGCAGCCCCGACAGGGGAGAGGATACGCAGTATTTT. Its translation: CASSPDRGEDTQYF.

The chain carries TRBV7-2 and TRBJ2-3; unclear D gene. The CDR3 contains 15 residues. V was cut by 4 bases and J by 0 bases, with 11 bases left in between. Germline loops: CDR1 SGHTA, CDR2 FQGNSA. The chain's CDR3 is CASSYTYMSTDTQYF. The CDR3 region has the DNA TGTGCCAGCAGCTACACGTACATGAGCACAGATACGCAGTATTTT.

This chain uses TRBV7-9 with TRBJ1-3; no clear D. With 5 bases removed from V and 9 bases from J, the gap between germline ends came to 8 bases. The germline V gene has CDR1 SEHNR and CDR2 FQNEAQ (reference sequence). There are 11 residues in the CDR3. The CDR3 DNA is TGTGCCAGCAGCCCGGGTGGCACCATATATTTT. Protein product: CASSPGGTIYF.

The rearrangement links TRBV5-1 to TRBJ2-1; D ambiguous. The germline gives CDR1 SGHRS, CDR2 YFSETQ. This CDR3 comprises 12 residues. V lost 4 bases and J 4 bases, leaving 6 bases between the germline ends. The CDR3 protein is CASSTGYNEQFF. CDR3 bases: TGCGCCAGCAGCACTGGTTACAATGAGCAGTTCTTC.

This clone appeared once. At the DNA level, this CDR3 is encoded by other sequences in the same sample as well. This CDR3 reads CASSAQGASSGNTIYF. As DNA, the CDR3 is TGTGCCAGCAGTGCCCAGGGGGCTTCGTCTGGAAACACCATATATTTT. The rearrangement uses TRBV6-1 and TRBJ1-3; 8 nucleotides line up with TRBD1. V dropped 4 bases and J dropped 1; count of bases not matched to a gene: 6. This CDR3 has 16 residues. Germline CDR1 is MNHNS and CDR2 is SASEGT.

The V gene is TRBV18, the J gene TRBJ1-2; D is unresolved. Germline V gene data show CDR1 as KGHSH and CDR2 as LQKENI. The CDR3 sequence is 15 residues long. V lost 3 bases to trimming and J lost 2 bases, with 13 bases between them. As DNA, the CDR3 is TGTGCCAGCTCACCGAGCGGGCGGTTCAACTATGGCTACACCTTC. This encodes CASSPSGRFNYGYTF.

The chain is built from TRBV2 and TRBJ1-6, with 8 bases aligning to TRBD1. Germline-derived CDR1 and CDR2 are SNHLY and FYNNEI. The CDR3 is made up of 16 amino acids. V lost 3 bases and J lost 9; bases outside the gene matches: 10. CDR3 region: CASSEAPPRGPSPLHF. Written as DNA, the CDR3 is TGTGCCAGCAGTGAGGCCCCTCCCAGGGGGCCTTCACCCCTCCACTTT.

The rearrangement links TRBV6-5 to TRBJ1-1; 10 nucleotides match TRBD1. CDR3 length equals 14 residues. CDR1 is MNHEY, CDR2 SVGAGI, per germline. V gave up 6 bases and J gave up 4 bases; unmatched junction bases: 5. This CDR3 is CASRTGGAGTEAFF. The CDR3 coding sequence is TGTGCCAGCAGGACAGGGGGCGCGGGCACTGAAGCTTTCTTT.

This chain joins TRBV6-1 and TRBJ1-5; maybe TRBD1 (5 bases). Germline assignment: CDR1 MNHNS and CDR2 SASEGT. V gave up 4 bases and J gave up 0 bases, with 10 bases separating them. CDR3 size: 15 residues. Here the CDR3 DNA reads TGTGCCAGCAGTGTTGGACACAATAGCAATCAGCCCCAGCATTTT. This translates into CASSVGHNSNQPQHF.